The source of this T cell receptor (beta chain) is a study of blood T cell repertoires in COVID-19. Germline V CDR1 and CDR2: LNHDA, SQIVND (reference sequence). The V end lost 0 bases, the J end lost 4 bases, and 7 bases lay between the germline ends. This CDR3 is 14 amino acids long. TCRdb keeps only in-frame clones here, not all; method: immunoSEQ multiplex PCR. The sample gives about 170,000 clones, about 74% of which show up once; about 3% is in the top ten. The clonotype was recovered from a woman older than 75 with acute or convalescent COVID-19. The specimen sequenced was peripheral blood. The chain joins TRBV19 to TRBJ1-5; no firm D call. The CDR3 here is CASSIDAGNQPQHF. CDR3 sequence (DNA): TGTGCCAGTAGTATAGATGCGGGAAATCAGCCCCAGCATTTT.